This T cell receptor (beta chain) appears in the sequencing data of a study of blood T cells in healthy people across ages. Primed by a sample-barcoded 5' primer and a J-beta primer mix, a second PCR proceeded for roughly 7 to 11 cycles. TCRdb called the 5' RACE reads again in MiXCR, with one record for every CDR3 protein. Of 650,000 to 700,000 distinct CDR3 sequences in the sample, roughly 32% were seen once. The CDR3 extends over 14 amino acids. This clonotype was detected many times. The TCR was taken from a woman over 75 in good health. The rearrangement links TRBV21-1 to TRBJ1-2. TRBV21-1 is termed a pseudogene. The sequenced sample consisted of blood. CDR3 coding DNA: TGTGCCAGCACCCCGTCGCGAGGGCTCTATGGCTACACCTTC. It encodes CASTPSRGLYGYTF.